This record covers a single T cell receptor (beta chain). Its antigen is as yet unknown. The sample comes from a study of T cells in Graves' hyperthyroidism and ophthalmopathy. About the study: At initial diagnosis, before any treatment had begun, peripheral blood was obtained. General study points: In the analysis, a 13 V-J model separated ophthalmopathy from stable hyperthyroidism.

Researchers took RNA transcripts and amplified the TCR beta CDR3 regions from them. A set of HTBI primers served as the primers for a first-round RT-PCR of the TCR CDR3. TCRdb processed the multiplex PCR reads anew with MiXCR; each CDR3 protein has one entry. The table has around 450,000 distinct CDR3 sequences, roughly 15% seen once. Losses at the gene ends were 6 bases for V and 7 bases for J; bases not matched to a gene: 8. In germline, CDR1 is MNHEY, CDR2 SVGEGT. The CDR3 has 14 amino acids. Sequences were obtained from blood. The chain couples TRBV6-2 or TRBV6-3 to TRBJ1-5; 8 bases line up with TRBD1. The origin of this receptor is a woman between 18 and 30 years old with Graves' hyperthyroidism. CDR3 protein: CASRYQGAGQPQHF. CDR3 bases: TGTGCCAGCAGGTACCAGGGGGCTGGGCAGCCCCAGCATTTT.